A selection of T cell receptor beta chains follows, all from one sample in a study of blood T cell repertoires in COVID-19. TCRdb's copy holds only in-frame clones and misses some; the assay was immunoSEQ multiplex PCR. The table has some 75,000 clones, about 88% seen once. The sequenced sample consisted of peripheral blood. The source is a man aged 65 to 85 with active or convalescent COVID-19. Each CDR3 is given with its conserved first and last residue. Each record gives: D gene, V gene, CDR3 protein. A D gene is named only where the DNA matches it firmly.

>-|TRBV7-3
CASSLGAPPYEQYF
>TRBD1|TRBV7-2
CASSHGQGHEQFF
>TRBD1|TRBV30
CAWSAGQGDNSPLHF
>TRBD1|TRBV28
CASSLQGAGNTEAFF
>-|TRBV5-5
CASSPEASPYNEQFF
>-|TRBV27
CASSLGSPYSNQPQHF
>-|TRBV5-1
CASRNPGYEQYF
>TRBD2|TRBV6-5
CASGWSGGTGETQYF
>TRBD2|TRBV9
CASSVASGGGELFF
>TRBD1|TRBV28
CASSGTGTVEQYF
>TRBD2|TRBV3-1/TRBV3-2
CASSQLAGGHETQYF
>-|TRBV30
CACGQSDTQYF
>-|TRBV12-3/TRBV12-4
CAGGSGANVLTF
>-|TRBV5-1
CASSEQGSGNTIYF
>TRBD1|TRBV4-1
CASSQWDRGRSNYGYTF
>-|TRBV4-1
CASSQGPSSNTNPYGYTF